What follows are 5 T cell receptor beta chains derived from one specimen sequenced in a study of blood T cell repertoires in COVID-19. Clones were sequenced by immunoSEQ multiplex PCR, and TCRdb holds only the in-frame ones, with some missing. The sample holds about 140,000 clones, roughly 90% seen once. Sequencing was carried out using PBMCs or T cells enriched from blood (not recorded which). The receptors stem from a middle-aged man who had recovered from COVID-19.

The CDR3 reads CATSAQGARNSPLHF. The CDR3 DNA reads as TGTGCCACCAGCGCCCAGGGGGCGCGAAACTCACCCCTCCACTTT. The chain is built from TRBV15 and TRBJ1-6, with 8 bases matching TRBD1. The germline V gene has CDR1 LNHNV and CDR2 YYDKDF (reference sequence). The CDR3 extends over 15 amino acids. V trimming: 5 bases; J trimming: 10 bases; junction bases outside the gene matches: 10.

V gene TRBV5-1 combines with J gene TRBJ1-5; 8 bases fit TRBD1. Trimming took 7 bases from V and 0 from J; bases not matched to a gene: 9. CDR1 is SGHRS, CDR2 YFSETQ, per germline. The CDR3 sequence is 16 residues long. CDR3 nucleotides: TGCGCCAGCCTAAGACAGGGGAGGAGTAGCAATCAGCCCCAGCATTTT. Amino acids: CASLRQGRSSNQPQHF.

The chain couples TRBV4-3 to TRBJ2-1; D remains unclear. The CDR3 runs to 17 residues. Germline assignment: CDR1 LGHNA and CDR2 YSLEER. V was pared by 0 bases and J by 0 bases, with 12 bases between. This chain's CDR3 is CASSQDTAASSYNEQFF. CDR3 nucleotide sequence: TGCGCCAGCAGCCAAGATACTGCGGCCAGCTCCTACAATGAGCAGTTCTTC.

This chain links TRBV9 with TRBJ1-4; D unclear. V lost 0 bases to trimming and J lost 6 bases, with 12 bases between them. CDR1 is SGDLS and CDR2 is YYNGEE in the germline V gene. The CDR3 totals 15 residues. The CDR3 reads CASSVGGFVDEKLFF. CDR3 nucleotides: TGTGCCAGCAGCGTAGGAGGGTTTGTTGATGAAAAACTGTTTTTT.

The CDR3 region is CASSRHRGIDTGELFF. The CDR3, as DNA: TGTGCCAGCAGCAGACACAGGGGGATTGACACCGGGGAGCTGTTTTTT. The chain joins TRBV21-1 to TRBJ2-2; the table's D call of TRBD1 was not tested on the DNA. TRBV21-1 is designated a pseudogene. This CDR3 has 16 amino acids.